This paragraph reports one T cell receptor (beta chain). In the study's own analysis: Reference gene primers were amplified, and this amplification served to estimate nucleated cell counts. Using immunoSEQ multiplex PCR, the repertoire was profiled, and TCRdb retains in-frame clones only, with some absent. V, J and clone size are those of that table, while D and trimming were read from the DNA. The repertoire holds over 450,000 clones, with about 88% as singletons. The sample belongs to a study of blood T cell repertoires in COVID-19. Study at large: The United States, Italy and Spain supplied acute and convalescent COVID-19 samples. The analysed material was cDNA or gDNA that came from T cells, B-cell-depleted T cells, or PBMCs.

Seattle enrolled patients during active infection and tracked them longitudinally. The CDR3 is made up of 14 amino acids. Trimming removed 0 bases from V and 8 bases from J, with 13 bases in between. Per the germline V gene, CDR1 is MGHRA and CDR2 is YSYEKL. The chain carries TRBV4-1 and TRBJ1-2, with D possibly matching TRBD1 (5 bases). What was sequenced was peripheral blood. This clonotype was sampled from a woman in her 50s with COVID-19, enrolled during active disease. In DNA, the CDR3 is TGCGCCAGCAGCCAAGATCTAGGAGGGGTGGGCTACACCTTC. The encoded protein is CASSQDLGGVGYTF.